These T cell receptor beta chains were read from a single sample in a study of cytomegalovirus exposure and HLA in healthy donors. Produced via immunoSEQ multiplex PCR; TCRdb's table is partial and in-frame only. In the table there are around 350,000 clones, roughly 85% of which are singletons. The sequencing input was PBMCs. These receptors all stem from a woman between 18 and 29 years old in good health and CMV-seronegative. Each CDR3 is given with its conserved first and last residue. A D gene is named only where the DNA matches it firmly. Clone size, where shown, is once, few, many, or a class for clones that have expanded.

v_call: TRBV11-2
d_call: -
j_call: TRBJ2-3
clone_size: -
cdr3_nt: TGTGCCAGCAGCTTAGGTGTTGGTGGCCATTTT
cdr3_aa: CASSLGVGGHF

v_call: TRBV5-1
d_call: TRBD2
j_call: TRBJ2-3
clone_size: -
cdr3_nt: TGCGCCAGCAGCTTACTAGCGGACAGCACAGATACGCAGTATTTT
cdr3_aa: CASSLLADSTDTQYF

v_call: TRBV10-1
d_call: TRBD2
j_call: TRBJ2-2
clone_size: -
cdr3_nt: TGCGCCAGCAGTGATTTCAGCGGGGGGGCACCTCGTGGCACCGGGGAGCTGTTTTTT
cdr3_aa: CASSDFSGGAPRGTGELFF

v_call: TRBV6-1
d_call: -
j_call: TRBJ1-5
clone_size: -
cdr3_nt: TGTGCCAGCAGTGTTGTGGGGGCGATCAATCAGCCCCAGCATTTT
cdr3_aa: CASSVVGAINQPQHF

v_call: TRBV6-9
d_call: TRBD2
j_call: TRBJ2-5
clone_size: -
cdr3_nt: TGTGCCAGCAACAACGGGGGGGACCAAGAGACCCAGTACTTC
cdr3_aa: CASNNGGDQETQYF

v_call: TRBV18
d_call: -
j_call: TRBJ2-5
clone_size: few
cdr3_nt: TGTGCCAGCTCACCCAGGGGAGAGACCCAGTACTTC
cdr3_aa: CASSPRGETQYF

v_call: TRBV7-9
d_call: -
j_call: TRBJ2-2
clone_size: -
cdr3_nt: TGTGCCAGCAGCTCCTACAGGGTTAACACCGGGGAGCTGTTTTTT
cdr3_aa: CASSSYRVNTGELFF

v_call: TRBV2
d_call: TRBD1
j_call: TRBJ2-1
clone_size: -
cdr3_nt: TGTGCCAGCAGTTCGCCGACAGGGTTCCATGAGCAGTTCTTC
cdr3_aa: CASSSPTGFHEQFF

v_call: TRBV2
d_call: TRBD2
j_call: TRBJ2-2
clone_size: -
cdr3_nt: TGTGCCAGCAGTCCGTGGTTGCGGGGGGCCGGGGAGCTGTTTTTT
cdr3_aa: CASSPWLRGAGELFF

v_call: TRBV7-8
d_call: TRBD1
j_call: TRBJ2-1
clone_size: -
cdr3_nt: TGTGCCAGCAGTTATGGGACAGGGCTGTTCTTC
cdr3_aa: CASSYGTGLFF

v_call: TRBV7-9
d_call: -
j_call: TRBJ2-3
clone_size: -
cdr3_nt: TGTGCCAGCAGCTTGTTACGGACAACGGAGGGCCCCCCAGATACGCAGTATTTT
cdr3_aa: CASSLLRTTEGPPDTQYF

v_call: TRBV7-9
d_call: TRBD2
j_call: TRBJ2-1
clone_size: -
cdr3_nt: TGTGCCAGCAGCCCAGCGGGACTAGCGGGGGAGTATTACAATGAGCAGTTCTTC
cdr3_aa: CASSPAGLAGEYYNEQFF

v_call: TRBV2
d_call: TRBD1
j_call: TRBJ1-2
clone_size: -
cdr3_nt: TGTGCCAGCAGTGAAACCGGACAGGGGGGCTATGGCTACACCTTC
cdr3_aa: CASSETGQGGYGYTF

v_call: TRBV19
d_call: TRBD2
j_call: TRBJ2-3
clone_size: many
cdr3_nt: TGTGCCAGTAGTATTAGCGGGGGGGCCACAGATACGCAGTATTTT
cdr3_aa: CASSISGGATDTQYF

v_call: TRBV5-4
d_call: TRBD1
j_call: TRBJ2-2
clone_size: once
cdr3_nt: TGTGCCAGCAGCCCCGGGACAGCTGTGCGGAACACCGGGGAGCTGTTTTTT
cdr3_aa: CASSPGTAVRNTGELFF

v_call: TRBV5-1
d_call: TRBD1
j_call: TRBJ2-2
clone_size: -
cdr3_nt: TGCGCCAGCAGCTTGGGACAGGGGGTCGGGGAGCTGTTTTTT
cdr3_aa: CASSLGQGVGELFF

v_call: TRBV15
d_call: -
j_call: TRBJ1-1
clone_size: -
cdr3_nt: TGTGCCACCAGCAGAGACAGGAACACTGAAGCTTTCTTT
cdr3_aa: CATSRDRNTEAFF

v_call: TRBV5-1
d_call: TRBD1
j_call: TRBJ1-4
clone_size: -
cdr3_nt: TGCGCCAGCAGCAAAAACGGACAGGGGCAAATTGAAAAACTGTTTTTT
cdr3_aa: CASSKNGQGQIEKLFF

v_call: TRBV10-1
d_call: TRBD1
j_call: TRBJ2-2
clone_size: -
cdr3_nt: TGCGCCAGCAAACAGGGGTCACACACCGGGGAGCTGTTTTTT
cdr3_aa: CASKQGSHTGELFF

v_call: TRBV5-1
d_call: TRBD2
j_call: TRBJ2-5
clone_size: -
cdr3_nt: TGCGCCAGCAGCAGAGCGGGGGGCCTGGTCGAGACCCAGTACTTC
cdr3_aa: CASSRAGGLVETQYF

v_call: TRBV5-1
d_call: -
j_call: TRBJ1-5
clone_size: few
cdr3_nt: TGCGCCAGCAGCTTAACGGGAGCTCAGCCCCAGCATTTT
cdr3_aa: CASSLTGAQPQHF

v_call: TRBV2
d_call: -
j_call: TRBJ1-1
clone_size: few
cdr3_nt: TGTGCCAGCAGTGGCCCCAGTCGGGATGCACCGCGGGGGAGACTATACACTGAAGCTTTCTTT
cdr3_aa: CASSGPSRDAPRGRLYTEAFF

v_call: TRBV9
d_call: TRBD1
j_call: TRBJ1-5
clone_size: -
cdr3_nt: TGTGCCAGCAGCGTAGAGGGGACAGTGGGTCAGCCCCAGCATTTT
cdr3_aa: CASSVEGTVGQPQHF

v_call: TRBV25-1
d_call: -
j_call: TRBJ2-2
clone_size: -
cdr3_nt: TGTGCCAGCAGTGAGATTGGACAGGGGGAGCTGTTTTTT
cdr3_aa: CASSEIGQGELFF